This TCR beta chain was sequenced during a study of blood T cell repertoires in COVID-19. The wider study: The origin of the acute and convalescent COVID-19 samples was the United States, Italy and Spain.

The CDR3 has 15 amino acids. Authors' methods: Nucleated cell number was recorded as an estimate derived from reference gene primer amplification. The assay was immunoSEQ multiplex PCR, and TCRdb's table has in-frame clones only and misses some. Clonal size and the V and J genes are those of that table, whereas D and trimming came from the DNA. Of about 140,000 clones listed, 78% are singletons. The source of this sequence is a man aged 55-75 years who had recovered from COVID-19. The chain couples TRBV21-1 to TRBJ2-1; the DNA was not compared with TRBD2, the D call given in the table. TRBV21-1 has pseudogene status. Material: peripheral blood. This CDR3 is CASSKGHREGDEQFF. The CDR3 region has the DNA TGTGCCAGCAGCAAAGGTCACAGGGAGGGCGATGAGCAGTTCTTC.